This TCR beta chain is from a study of blood T cell repertoires in COVID-19 (dated by TCRdb to about 2020). Study-wide context: Samples covering the acute and convalescent phases of COVID-19 were provided by collaborators in the United States, Italy and Spain. The samples were drawn from the first 160 participants of the ongoing ImmuneRACE study and from 1,254 subjects provided by 6 global collaborators. A freely available public database, intended as a resource for researchers studying the immune response to SARS-CoV-2, is where the repertoires were released. The prospective study material was composed of cDNA or gDNA derived from T cells, B-cell-depleted T cells, or PBMCs. Deeply sampled blood TCRbeta repertoires from subjects exposed to, actively infected with, or recovered from COVID-19 were included in the dataset. Where HLA class I and class II types were available, the types were taken from metadata supplied by the sample provider, not from assay-based typing. A de-identified subject ID, COVID-19 status, age in years and sex were almost always included in the sample metadata.

On the study overall, not on this receptor specifically: How much clinical and demographic metadata was included differed by source and by participant, and the metadata was provided uncurated.

TCRbeta CDR3 regions were amplified from genomic DNA by means of the immunoSEQ Assay, a bias-controlled multiplex PCR. On the study's bioinformatics: Within the assay, amplification of reference gene primers was used to estimate how many nucleated cells each sample contained. To quantify the absolute abundance of each unique TCRbeta CDR3 rearrangement, sequence reads were collapsed and filtered. For each sample, productive Simpson clonality was calculated by taking the square root of Simpson's diversity index across productive rearrangements. The source is immuneACCESS, and TCRdb retained only in-frame sequences with V and J called. Part of the clones is not carried over; for the studies checked, unresolved V genes explain less than half of this, and the remainder is unexplained. From that table come the V and J calls and clone size; the DNA was used to work out D and trimming. This sample gives approximately 72,000 clones in total; more than 70% of them show up just once. About 40% of the sample goes to the ten largest clones.

Each collaborating institution followed its own protocols to collect whole blood in K2EDTA tubes. For TCRbeta analysis, collaborator samples were shipped as frozen whole blood, as isolated PBMCs, or as DNA extracted from either sample type. Note on this clone: No antigen is known for it. Qualities for individual bases were not recorded, and no much larger clone is one base off.

The CDR3 spans 14 residues, from the cysteine through the phenylalanine. Here the CDR3 DNA is all that survives: 42 bases in frame from base 1. V loses 4 bases, J loses 2 bases, and the germline ends lie 14 bases apart. From a lookup of the germline V gene (reference sequence), CDR1 and CDR2 are GTSNPN and SVGIG. Sequenced input: peripheral blood. The chain is made from TRBV30 and TRBJ2-5; confidence is insufficient to name the D gene. The sequence came from an elderly woman with active or convalescent COVID-19. The CDR3 protein: CAWNPLGPQETQYF. The DNA is as follows: TGTGCCTGGAATCCGTTGGGCCCACAAGAGACCCAGTACTTC. Beyond the CDR3, the reference TRBV30 and TRBJ2-5 genes provide the residues; the full variable domain reads: SQTIHQWPATLVQPVGSPLSLECTVEGTSNPNLYWYRQAAGRGLQLLFYSVGIGQISSEVPQNLSASRPQDRQFILSSKKLLLSDSGFYLCAWNPLGPQETQYFGPGTRLLVL.